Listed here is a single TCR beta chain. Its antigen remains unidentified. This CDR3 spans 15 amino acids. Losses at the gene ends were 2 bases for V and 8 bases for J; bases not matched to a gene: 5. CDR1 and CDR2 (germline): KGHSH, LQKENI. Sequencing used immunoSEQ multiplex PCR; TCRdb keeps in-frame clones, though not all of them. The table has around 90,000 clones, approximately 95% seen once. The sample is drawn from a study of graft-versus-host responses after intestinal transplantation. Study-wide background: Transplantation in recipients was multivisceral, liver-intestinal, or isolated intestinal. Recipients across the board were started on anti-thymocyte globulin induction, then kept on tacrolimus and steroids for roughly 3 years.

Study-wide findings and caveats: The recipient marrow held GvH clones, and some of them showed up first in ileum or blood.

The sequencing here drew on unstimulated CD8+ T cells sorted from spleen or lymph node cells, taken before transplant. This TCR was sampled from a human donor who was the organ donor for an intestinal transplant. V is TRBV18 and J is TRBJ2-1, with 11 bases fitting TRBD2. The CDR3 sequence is CASSPGTSGPHEQFF. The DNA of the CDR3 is TGTGCCAGCTCACCAGGGACTAGCGGCCCACATGAGCAGTTCTTC. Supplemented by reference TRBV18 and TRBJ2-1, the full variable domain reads NAGVMQNPRHLVRRRGQEARLRCSPMKGHSHVYWYRQLPEEGLKFMVYLQKENIIDESGMPKERFSAEFPKEGPSILRIQQVVRGDSAAYFCASSPGTSGPHEQFFGPGTRLTVL.